Following are 31 T cell receptor beta chains from one sample sequenced in a study of blood T cell repertoires in COVID-19. Profiled with immunoSEQ multiplex PCR; TCRdb holds only in-frame clones, not every one. Of 200,000 to 250,000 clones in the sample, approximately 82% are singletons; the top ten hold about 3.9%. Sequenced input: peripheral blood. These receptors were obtained from a woman aged 80 or over with acute or convalescent COVID-19.

Notes on this clone: Relative to the germline gene, one junction end is altered; a read error may explain this. The chain recombines TRBV7-7 with TRBJ1-2, with 8 bases aligning to TRBD1. This CDR3 has 15 residues. CDR1 and CDR2 (germline): SSHAT, FNYEAQ (reference sequence). In nucleotides, the CDR3 is TGTGCTAGCAGCTTTGGACAGGGAGCTGCCTATGGCTACACCTTC. Translating gives CASSFGQGAAYGYTF.

This chain connects TRBV6-1 to TRBJ1-6; D not resolved. CDR3 length: 15 amino acids. The germline V and J ends were trimmed by 2 bases and 8 bases, with 13 bases remaining between them. Germline loops: CDR1 MNHNS, CDR2 SASEGT. The CDR3 here is CASSEIVDSYSPLHF. CDR3 DNA: TGTGCCAGCAGTGAAATAGTCGATAGTTATTCACCCCTCCACTTT.

This sequence joins TRBV28 and TRBJ1-1, with D unresolved. Germline V lookup: CDR1 MDHEN, CDR2 SYDVKM. Trimming cost V 1 base and J 5 bases, with 14 bases left between them. This CDR3 spans 15 amino acids. The CDR3 region is CASSLLAAGGTEAFF. The CDR3 region has the DNA TGTGCCAGCAGTTTATTGGCCGCAGGAGGAACTGAAGCTTTCTTT.

J is TRBJ2-1 and V is TRBV28; D may be TRBD2 (5 bases). Trimming removed 3 bases from V and 5 bases from J, with 11 bases in between. The germline V gene has CDR1 MDHEN and CDR2 SYDVKM. CDR3 length: 14 residues. The CDR3 bases are TGTGCCAGCAGTTTTCCAACGCGGGACAATGAGCAGTTCTTC. Protein product: CASSFPTRDNEQFF.

V is TRBV11-2 and J is TRBJ1-1; 7 bases align to TRBD1. After removal of 4 bases from V and 0 bases from J, the junction contained 5 bases not matched to a gene. Germline CDR1 SGHAT, CDR2 FQNNGV. This CDR3 is 15 amino acids long. DNA of the CDR3: TGTGCCAGCAGCTCGGGACAGACCATGAACACTGAAGCTTTCTTT. Translated, it gives CASSSGQTMNTEAFF. Filled out from reference TRBV11-2 and TRBJ1-1, the complete variable domain reads EAGVAQSPRYKIIEKRQSVAFWCNPISGHATLYWYQQILGQGPKLLIQFQNNGVVDDSQLPKDRFSAERLKGVDSTLKIQPAKLEDSAVYLCASSSGQTMNTEAFFGQGTRLTVV.

The chain is built from TRBV4-2 and TRBJ1-6, with D possibly matching TRBD1 (5 bases). The CDR3 totals 16 residues. The germline gives CDR1 LGHNA, CDR2 YNFKEQ. Trimming stripped 5 bases from V and 8 bases from J, with 19 bases between. Here the CDR3 DNA reads TGTGCCAGCAGCAGCCGGGGGTTTCAGGGCCATTCACCCCTCCACTTT. Its protein product is CASSSRGFQGHSPLHF.

This sequence joins TRBV19 and TRBJ2-7; a weak D match, TRBD1 (6 bases). The CDR3 sequence is 14 residues long. CDR1 is LNHDA and CDR2 is SQIVND in the germline V gene (reference sequence). V lost 7 bases and J lost 5, with 18 bases in between. CDR3 coding DNA: TGTGCCAGTAACCTAGGGGCAGGGGTCGACGAGCAGTACTTC. Encoded protein: CASNLGAGVDEQYF.

The chain couples TRBV18 to TRBJ1-2; unclear D gene. V was shortened by 2 bases and J by 2 bases, with 9 bases between the two germline ends. The germline CDR1 and CDR2 sequences are KGHSH and LQKENI. This CDR3 region has 14 residues. The CDR3 coding sequence is TGTGCCAGCTCACCAAATCCGGGGAACTATGGCTACACCTTC. Translation gives CASSPNPGNYGYTF.

The gene calls are TRBV5-4 and TRBJ1-1; D gene unclear. Trimming cost V 4 bases and J 1 base, with 17 bases left between them. This CDR3 region has 16 residues. In germline, CDR1 is SGHNT, CDR2 YYREEE (reference sequence). CDR3 residues: CASSPMRAVGNTEAFF. The CDR3 coding sequence is TGTGCCAGCAGCCCCATGAGGGCCGTGGGGAACACTGAAGCTTTCTTT.

CDR3 nucleotides: TGTGCCAGCAGTGGACAGGGTGAGAGAAACACCATATATTTT. Its protein product is CASSGQGERNTIYF. The V gene is TRBV6-6, the J gene TRBJ1-3, with 8 bases that match TRBD1. CDR3 size: 14 residues. The V gene end was trimmed by 5 bases and the J gene end by 5 bases; junction bases not matched to a gene: 5. CDR1 MNHNY and CDR2 SVGAGI come from the germline V gene (reference sequence).

The chain joins TRBV24-1 to TRBJ2-3; D possibly corresponds to TRBD2 (6 bases). The germline V gene encodes CDR1 KGHDR and CDR2 SFDVKD. Trimming took off 0 bases at V and 4 bases at J, with 10 bases between the two ends. The CDR3 extends over 15 amino acids. The CDR3 DNA reads as TGTGCCACCAGTGATTTGGGGCGGGGCGCAGATACGCAGTATTTT. As protein: CATSDLGRGADTQYF.

The chain couples TRBV2 to TRBJ1-2; D might be TRBD1 (6 bases). The CDR3 runs to 12 residues. In germline, CDR1 is SNHLY, CDR2 FYNNEI. V was cut by 4 bases and J by 7 bases, with 10 bases left in between. CDR3 sequence: CASSATGFGYTF. The CDR3 coding sequence is TGTGCCAGCAGTGCAACAGGGTTTGGCTACACCTTC.

The V call is TRBV18, the J call TRBJ2-6; D might be TRBD2 (5 bases). This CDR3 is built from 18 residues. V was clipped by 3 bases and J by 2 bases, with 17 bases between them. The germline V gene encodes CDR1 KGHSH and CDR2 LQKENI. The chain's CDR3 is CASSPLVASKTGANVLTF. The CDR3 coding sequence is TGTGCCAGCTCACCCTTGGTAGCGAGCAAGACTGGGGCCAACGTCCTGACTTTC. The variable domain in full, completed from reference TRBV18 and TRBJ2-6, reads NAGVMQNPRHLVRRRGQEARLRCSPMKGHSHVYWYRQLPEEGLKFMVYLQKENIIDESGMPKERFSAEFPKEGPSILRIQQVVRGDSAAYFCASSPLVASKTGANVLTFGAGSRLTVL.

The J gene is TRBJ2-3, the V gene TRBV7-3; D is perhaps TRBD2 (5 bases). Germline CDR1 SGHTA, CDR2 FQGTGA. The CDR3 has 16 residues. V was shortened by 2 bases and J by 2 bases, with 14 bases between the two germline ends. CDR3 in DNA: TGTGCCAGCAGCTTAGAGGGAATAGACAACACAGATACGCAGTATTTT. This encodes CASSLEGIDNTDTQYF.

V is TRBV4-3 and J is TRBJ1-3; D gene unclear. The CDR3 extends over 15 amino acids. V lost 1 base to trimming and J lost 0 bases, with 7 bases between them. Germline V gene sequence: CDR1 LGHNA, CDR2 YSLEER. The CDR3 is CASSQVDSSGNTIYF. The DNA of the CDR3 is TGCGCCAGCAGCCAAGTAGATTCCTCTGGAAACACCATATATTTT.

Concerning this clone: Compared with germline, one end of the junction differs, possibly owing to a read error. The V call is TRBV5-1, the J call TRBJ1-1; no clear D. CDR3 size: 14 residues. The germline V gene encodes CDR1 SGHRS and CDR2 YFSETQ. The CDR3 sequence is CASGLSSGNTEAFF. The CDR3 nucleotides are TGCGCCAGCGGCTTATCTTCAGGGAACACTGAAGCTTTCTTT. The entire variable domain, with the rest obtained from reference TRBV5-1 and TRBJ1-1, is as follows: KAGVTQTPRYLIKTRGQQVTLSCSPISGHRSVSWYQQTPGQGLQFLFEYFSETQRNKGNFPGRFSGRQFSNSRSEMNVSTLELGDSALYLCASGLSSGNTEAFFGQGTRLTVV.

The CDR3 coding sequence is TGCGCCAGCAGCTTCGGGACAGCGGGCTCCTACGAGCAGTACTTC. Translation gives CASSFGTAGSYEQYF. The chain recombines TRBV5-1 with TRBJ2-7; D possibly corresponds to TRBD1 (7 bases). Trimming shortened V by 2 bases and J by 0 bases, and 12 bases separated the two germline ends. This CDR3 is built from 15 residues. Per germline, CDR1 SGHRS and CDR2 YFSETQ.

This chain links TRBV19 with TRBJ2-5, with TRBD2 matching 12 bases. This CDR3 spans 16 amino acids. The germline CDR1 and CDR2 sequences are LNHDA and SQIVND (reference sequence). The J segment lost 5 bases and the V segment lost 5 bases, leaving 9 bases of the junction unmatched. Here the CDR3 reads CASSETSGGPMETQYF. The CDR3 DNA sequence: TGTGCCAGTAGTGAGACTAGCGGGGGACCGATGGAGACCCAGTACTTC.

This clone was detected a few times. V gene TRBV5-6 combines with J gene TRBJ1-1; possible D gene TRBD1, 6 bases. CDR1 and CDR2 from the germline V gene are SGHDT and YYEEEE. The CDR3 loop spans 13 amino acids. Trimming took off 4 bases at V and 5 bases at J, with 12 bases between the two ends. The CDR3 coding sequence is TGTGCCAGCAGCGGTACAGGGTCAACTGAAGCTTTCTTT. It specifies CASSGTGSTEAFF.

This chain connects TRBV19 to TRBJ1-2; 8 positions match TRBD1. Germline V gene data show CDR1 as LNHDA and CDR2 as SQIVND (reference sequence). J lost 8 bases, V lost 5 bases, and 10 bases had no gene match. The length of the CDR3 is 14 residues. CDR3: CASSAGQALMGYTF. The CDR3 region has the DNA TGTGCCAGTAGTGCGGGACAGGCCCTGATGGGCTACACCTTC.

The CDR3 DNA follows: TGCGCCAGCAGCTTGGCAGGGTATACTGAAGCTTTCTTT. This encodes CASSLAGYTEAFF. The V gene is TRBV5-1, the J gene TRBJ1-1; TRBD1 is a possible D gene (5 bases). This CDR3 has 13 amino acids. Germline V gene sequence: CDR1 SGHRS, CDR2 YFSETQ. V gave up 0 bases and J gave up 5 bases, with 8 bases separating them.

J is TRBJ1-1 and V is TRBV7-8; D not certain. The V end was cut by 4 bases, the J end by 4 bases, with 19 bases between. The CDR3 totals 16 residues. Germline V gives CDR1 SGHVS, CDR2 FQNEAQ. This CDR3 is CASSSLHGRLGTEAFF. In DNA form, the CDR3 reads TGTGCCAGCAGCTCTCTACATGGGAGGTTGGGCACTGAAGCTTTCTTT.

V and J are TRBV5-4 and TRBJ1-4; 8 bases are a match to TRBD1. The CDR3 is made up of 16 amino acids. The germline V gene encodes CDR1 SGHNT and CDR2 YYREEE (reference sequence). The trim removed 3 bases at V and 1 base at J, leaving 5 bases unmatched. The CDR3 DNA is TGTGCCAGCAGCTCCCAGGGGGCGGGAACTAATGAAAAACTGTTTTTT. Encoded protein: CASSSQGAGTNEKLFF. Supplemented by reference TRBV5-4 and TRBJ1-4, the full variable domain reads ETGVTQSPTHLIKTRGQQVTLRCSSQSGHNTVSWYQQALGQGPQFIFQYYREEENGRGNFPPRFSGLQFPNYSSELNVNALELDDSALYLCASSSQGAGTNEKLFFGSGTQLSVL.

This chain uses TRBV29-1 with TRBJ2-5; no clear D gene. The CDR3 is 12 amino acids. The V end was cut by 4 bases, the J end by 1 base, with 7 bases between. Looked up from germline, CDR1 is SQVTM and CDR2 is ANQGSEA. In DNA, the CDR3 is TGCAGCGTTGTGAGGTTCCAAGAGACCCAGTACTTC. Encoded protein: CSVVRFQETQYF. The full variable domain, its missing parts supplied by reference TRBV29-1 and TRBJ2-5, is SAVISQKPSRDICQRGTSLTIQCQVDSQVTMMFWYRQQPGQSLTLIATANQGSEATYESGFVIDKFPISRPNLTFSTLTVSNMSPEDSSIYLCSVVRFQETQYFGPGTRLLVL.

The chain uses TRBV7-6 and TRBJ1-2, with D perhaps TRBD1 (5 bases). Germline lookup yields CDR1 SGHVS and CDR2 FNYEAQ. CDR3 length equals 14 residues. The V end was cut by 1 base, the J end by 1 base, with 7 bases between. CDR3 bases: TGTGCCAGCAGCTTAGGGGGGGGTAACTATGGCTACACCTTC. The encoded protein is CASSLGGGNYGYTF.

This clone has only a few counts. This chain connects TRBV29-1 to TRBJ1-1; 7 nucleotides line up with TRBD1. CDR3 length equals 17 residues. The V and J ends lost 2 bases and 5 bases, in that order; junction bases with no gene match: 17. Germline-derived CDR1 and CDR2 are SQVTM and ANQGSEA. CDR3 region: CSVETRQGVNIRTEAFF. The CDR3 bases are TGCAGCGTTGAAACTAGGCAGGGGGTTAATATTAGAACTGAAGCTTTCTTT.

A single count supports this clone. The V and J genes are TRBV6-6 and TRBJ1-1; D is perhaps TRBD1 (5 bases). V was cut by 4 bases and J by 1 base, with 10 bases left in between. Germline V lookup: CDR1 MNHNY, CDR2 SVGAGI (reference sequence). The CDR3 is 14 residues long. CDR3 DNA: TGTGCCAGCAGTTTGGGGCTCCAGAACACTGAAGCTTTCTTT. Its translation is CASSLGLQNTEAFF.

V usage is TRBV12-3 or TRBV12-4 and J usage is TRBJ2-7; D is undetermined. The CDR3 totals 13 residues. V gave up 1 base and J gave up 2 bases, with 6 bases separating them. The CDR3 sequence is CASSLDMAYEQYF. CDR3 nucleotide sequence: TGTGCCAGCAGTTTAGACATGGCCTACGAGCAGTACTTC.

This chain links TRBV28 with TRBJ1-1; 7 bases fit TRBD1. J gave up 8 bases and V 7 bases, and 7 bases lay outside the gene matches. The CDR3 covers 12 residues. In germline, CDR1 is MDHEN, CDR2 SYDVKM. CDR3 region: CASTVDRREAFF. Here the CDR3 DNA reads TGTGCCAGCACCGTGGACAGGAGAGAAGCTTTCTTT.

J is TRBJ2-2 and V is TRBV2, with 7 nucleotides matching TRBD1. The CDR3 is 14 residues long. Germline CDR1 reads SNHLY; CDR2 reads FYNNEI. J was trimmed by 5 bases and V by 6 bases; bases with no gene match: 6. CDR3 bases: TGTGCCAGCAGAGGGGGCTCGGGGACCGGGGAGCTGTTTTTT. The encoded protein is CASRGGSGTGELFF.

This clone was recorded once. A much more abundant neighbour one base away suggests this may be a read error. V gene TRBV7-2 combines with J gene TRBJ1-1; D is ambiguous. V was clipped by 2 bases and J by 4 bases, with 8 bases between them. Germline CDR1 reads SGHTA; CDR2 reads FQGNSA. The CDR3 runs 13 residues. CDR3 sequence: CASSLTESTEAFF. CDR3 sequence (DNA): TGTGCCAGCAGCTTAACAGAGAGCACTGAAGCTTTCTTT.